This T cell receptor (beta chain) originates from a study of regulatory T cells in long-lasting Graves disease. The length of the CDR3 is 14 residues. Germline V gene lookup returns CDR1 SQVTM and CDR2 ANQGSEA. HTBI primers from iRepertoire and Arm-PCR of CDR3 regions yielded the TCR beta libraries. Original handling: Samples collectively showed 62 TRBV and approximately 15 TRBJ segments. MiXCR, run by TCRdb on the multiplex PCR reads, gives a single entry per CDR3 protein. The V and J calls were not made by the authors but by TCRdb's processing. The profile shows more than 350,000 distinct CDR3 sequences, approximately 15% of them singletons. In this sample, this clonotype turned up many times. A read error may produce the germline difference seen at one junction end. The time point: newly diagnosed GD, antithyroid drugs for less than 3 months. Following extraction of RNA from PBMCs, that RNA was used to make the TCR library.

These data were also filed under a second study, of T cells in Graves' hyperthyroidism and ophthalmopathy.

This clonotype originated in a woman between 25 and 40 years old with Graves disease. This chain uses TRBV29-1 with TRBJ2-3, with D possibly matching TRBD1 (6 bases). This sample comprised peripheral blood mononuclear cells (PBMCs), obtained at new diagnosis, from a patient treated with antithyroid drugs. The DNA for the CDR3 is TGCAGCGTTGTTGTAGGGGGAAGCACAGATACGCAGTGTTTT. This gives the protein CSVVVGGSTDTQCF.